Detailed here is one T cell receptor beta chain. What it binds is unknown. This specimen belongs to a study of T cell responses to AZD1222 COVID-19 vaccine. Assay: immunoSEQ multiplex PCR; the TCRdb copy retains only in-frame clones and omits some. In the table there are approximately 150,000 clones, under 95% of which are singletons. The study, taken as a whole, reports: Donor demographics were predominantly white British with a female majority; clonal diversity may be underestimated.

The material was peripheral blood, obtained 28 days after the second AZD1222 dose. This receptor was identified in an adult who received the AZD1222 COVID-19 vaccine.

Written as DNA, the CDR3 is TGTGCCAGCACAGCAAGGGGAGCGGGAGCTAGCCACGAGCAGTACTTC. Translating gives CASTARGAGASHEQYF. V usage is TRBV5-4 and J usage is TRBJ2-7; 8 bases are a match to TRBD2. The V gene's germline CDR1 is SGHNT and CDR2 YYREEE (reference sequence). This CDR3 region has 16 residues. The V and J ends lost 6 bases and 5 bases, in that order; junction bases with no gene match: 16.